The 14 T cell receptor beta chains given below trace back to one sample, sequenced in a study of CD4 T cells in relation to SARS-CoV-2 and coronaviruses (dated by TCRdb to the early 2020s). To prepare the library, the immunoSEQ multiplex PCR assay was applied. TCRdb stores this immuneACCESS table with in-frame sequences only. Part of the clones is absent; in the studies checked, under half of the shortfall reflects unresolved V genes, and no reason is known for the rest. For this sample there are more than 50,000 clones; about nine tenths appear just once. The ten largest make up under 1.5% of the sample. CD4+ T cells from unexposed donors were collected before the COVID-19 pandemic (2011-2018). The source material was memory CD4+ T cells from PBMCs. What this sample's cell subset or site label stands for: memory (non-naive) CD4+ T cells. These receptors were collected from a human donor in good health.

This clone was seen only a few times. The chain employs TRBV28 and TRBJ1-1, with D perhaps matching TRBD1 (5 bases). There are 14 residues in the CDR3. Germline V gives CDR1 MDHEN, CDR2 SYDVKM. Trimming cost V 4 bases and J 1 base, with 10 bases left between them. The CDR3, as DNA: TGTGCCAGCAGTTACAGACAGAGGAACACTGAAGCTTTCTTT. Encoded protein: CASSYRQRNTEAFF.

This clone was counted between two and nine times. The rearrangement joins TRBV4-2 to TRBJ1-3, with D unresolved. The germline CDR1 and CDR2 sequences are LGHNA and YNFKEQ. With 4 bases removed from V and 0 bases from J, the gap between germline ends came to 13 bases. The CDR3 covers 16 residues. DNA of the CDR3: TGTGCCAGCAGCCGCATAGGTGACATCTCTGGAAACACCATATATTTT. It specifies CASSRIGDISGNTIYF.

The chain links TRBV28 to TRBJ2-2, with 9 bases aligning to TRBD2. V shed 4 bases, J shed 7 bases, and the junction held 4 bases outside the gene matches. CDR1 is MDHEN, CDR2 SYDVKM, per germline. The CDR3 loop spans 14 amino acids. For the CDR3, the DNA is TGTGCCAGCAGTTCGACTAGCGGCATCGGGGAGCTGTTTTTT. This gives the protein CASSSTSGIGELFF.

V is TRBV19 and J is TRBJ1-1, with 7 bases matching TRBD1. The CDR3 is made up of 15 amino acids. CDR1 and CDR2 (germline): LNHDA, SQIVND (reference sequence). With 6 bases clipped from V and 3 bases from J, the junction kept 10 bases outside the gene matches. CDR3 loop: CASSALGQGDTEAFF. The CDR3 coding sequence is TGTGCCAGTAGCGCCCTGGGGCAGGGGGACACTGAAGCTTTCTTT.

The chain joins TRBV19 to TRBJ2-7; 7 bases line up with TRBD1. The CDR3 spans 14 residues. The V gene end was trimmed by 3 bases and the J gene end by 0 bases; junction bases not matched to a gene: 2. CDR1 is LNHDA and CDR2 is SQIVND in the germline V gene (reference sequence). The CDR3 loop reads CASSMGTASYEQYF. The DNA of the CDR3 is TGTGCCAGTAGTATGGGGACAGCCTCCTACGAGCAGTACTTC.

This rearrangement joins TRBV9 to TRBJ2-3; D is possibly TRBD1 (5 bases). The CDR3 consists of 15 residues. The V end lost 4 bases, the J end lost 5 bases, and 17 bases lay between the germline ends. From germline, CDR1 is SGDLS and CDR2 YYNGEE. DNA of the CDR3: TGTGCCAGCAGCCCCCGTGAAGGGGTGGGAGATACGCAGTATTTT. Translation: CASSPREGVGDTQYF. The full variable domain, rest sourced from reference TRBV9 and TRBJ2-3, is DSGVTQTPKHLITATGQRVTLRCSPRSGDLSVYWYQQSLDQGLQFLIQYYNGEERAKGNILERFSAQQFPDLHSELNLSSLELGDSALYFCASSPREGVGDTQYFGPGTRLTVL.

The chain couples TRBV5-4 to TRBJ2-7, with D hard to call. CDR1 SGHNT and CDR2 YYREEE come from the germline V gene (reference sequence). Trimming took off 0 bases at V and 3 bases at J, with 10 bases between the two ends. The CDR3 totals 14 residues. CDR3 sequence reads: CASSLAADDYEQYF. The CDR3 DNA is TGTGCCAGCAGCTTGGCGGCGGATGACTACGAGCAGTACTTC.

The chain carries TRBV9 and TRBJ1-2; 7 nucleotides agree with TRBD1. The CDR3 has 14 amino acids. V trimming: 4 bases; J trimming: 3 bases; junction bases outside the gene matches: 6. Germline CDR1 is SGDLS and CDR2 is YYNGEE. Here the CDR3 reads CASSRQGGHYGYTF. Written as DNA, the CDR3 is TGTGCCAGCAGCAGGCAGGGGGGTCACTATGGCTACACCTTC.

This clone turned up a few times. This chain uses TRBV10-1 with TRBJ2-7; 9 bases agree with TRBD1. Trimming took 4 bases from V and 4 from J; bases not matched to a gene: 8. The CDR3 sequence is 15 residues long. The germline V gene encodes CDR1 WNHNN and CDR2 SYGVQD (reference sequence). Here the CDR3 reads CASSGGGTGSYEQYF. The CDR3 bases are TGCGCCAGCAGTGGAGGCGGGACAGGGTCTTACGAGCAGTACTTC.

The chain links TRBV11-2 to TRBJ2-1; TRBD2 agrees at 7 bases. This CDR3 is 18 amino acids long. Trimming cost V 3 bases and J 5 bases; bases outside gene matches: 16. Per the germline V gene, CDR1 is SGHAT and CDR2 is FQNNGV. CDR3 in amino acids: CASSFLRRGLVVHNEQFF. For the CDR3, the DNA is TGTGCCAGCAGCTTTCTTCGTCGAGGACTAGTGGTCCACAATGAGCAGTTCTTC.

This clone appeared a few times. V gene TRBV14 combines with J gene TRBJ2-7, with unresolved D. In germline, CDR1 is SGHDN, CDR2 FVKESK. The length of the CDR3 is 15 residues. Trimming removed 0 bases at V and 3 bases at J, with 12 bases between. CDR3 in DNA: TGTGCCAGCAGCCAAGATGTGTGGTTCAGCTACGAGCAGTACTTC. Protein: CASSQDVWFSYEQYF.

This rearrangement joins TRBV11-3 to TRBJ2-1, with a possible D match to TRBD2 (6 bases). Germline V gene data show CDR1 as SGHNT and CDR2 as YENEEA. The V gene lost 8 bases and the J gene lost 6 bases, with 11 bases spanning the gap. The CDR3 covers 12 residues. The CDR3 loop reads CASGEASNEQFF. CDR3 sequence (DNA): TGTGCCAGCGGGGAGGCATCCAATGAGCAGTTCTTC.

This chain uses TRBV9 with TRBJ2-1, with 7 bases identical to TRBD2. The V segment lost 2 bases and the J segment 6 bases; nucleotides outside the gene matches: 14. Germline assignment: CDR1 SGDLS and CDR2 YYNGEE. This CDR3 is built from 17 residues. The CDR3 bases are TGTGCCAGCAGCGTTGTGGGGGGAGCGGGGCCTCGCAATGAGCAGTTCTTC. Amino acids: CASSVVGGAGPRNEQFF.

Only one count was recorded for this clone. V usage is TRBV5-6 and J usage is TRBJ1-2; TRBD1 aligns across 7 bases. V gave up 4 bases and J gave up 2 bases; unmatched junction bases: 8. CDR3 length equals 15 residues. The germline V gene encodes CDR1 SGHDT and CDR2 YYEEEE. Written as DNA, the CDR3 is TGTGCCAGCAGCCCGGGACAGCGACTAAACTATGGCTACACCTTC. Amino acid sequence: CASSPGQRLNYGYTF.